This T cell receptor (beta chain) was recorded in a study of blood T cell repertoires in COVID-19. Background on the study: Some COVID-19 samples were acute and others convalescent; all came from the United States, Italy and Spain.

In germline, CDR1 is SEHNR, CDR2 FQNEAQ (reference sequence). The length of the CDR3 is 12 residues. V lost 3 bases to trimming and J lost 4 bases, with 6 bases between them. The method was immunoSEQ multiplex PCR; TCRdb's version includes in-frame clones alone and lacks a portion of them. The repertoire holds some 170,000 clones, with more than 75% as singletons. The participants were between about 18 and 90 years old and came from some 23 US areas. The specimen sequenced was PBMCs or T cells enriched from blood (not recorded which). The TCR originated in a man in his forties who had recovered from COVID-19. This sequence joins TRBV7-9 and TRBJ1-1; no clear D. CDR3 in amino acids: CASSFSGTEAFF. The CDR3 DNA follows: TGTGCCAGCAGCTTCAGTGGCACTGAAGCTTTCTTT. Full variable domain (outside the CDR3, taken from reference TRBV7-9 and TRBJ1-1): DTGVSQNPRHKITKRGQNVTFRCDPISEHNRLYWYRQTLGQGPEFLTYFQNEAQLEKSRLLSDRFSAERPKGSFSTLEIQRTEQGDSAMYLCASSFSGTEAFFGQGTRLTVV.